The rows below give T cell receptor beta chains drawn from one sample of a study of blood T cell repertoires in COVID-19. TCRdb's table, derived via immunoSEQ multiplex PCR, lists solely in-frame clones and lacks some. The sample holds 30,000 to 35,000 clones, approximately 78% seen once. The material sequenced was peripheral blood. The source of these receptors is a man older than 75 with active or convalescent COVID-19. Both conserved end residues are part of each CDR3. Fields, in order: D gene, J gene, V gene, clone size, CDR3 protein, CDR3 DNA. D genes are given only for firm matches. Part of the rows lack a size; the others show once, few, many or a class for expanded clones.

-	TRBJ1-2	TRBV25-1	few	CASSGRSTAGAHYGYTF	TGTGCCAGCAGTGGCCGATCTACCGCAGGGGCCCACTATGGCTACACCTTC
-	TRBJ1-2	TRBV18	once	CASSTTGNGYTF	TGTGCCAGCTCAACTACAGGGAACGGCTACACCTTC
TRBD1	TRBJ1-1	TRBV5-1	-	CASSLEGTATEAFF	TGCGCCAGCAGCTTGGAGGGGACAGCGACTGAAGCTTTCTTT
TRBD2	TRBJ2-1	TRBV4-3	-	CASSQGEGRVSYNEQFF	TGCGCCAGCAGCCAAGGGGAGGGCAGGGTGTCCTACAATGAGCAGTTCTTC
TRBD2	TRBJ2-2	TRBV7-2	-	CASSGGLAGRGTGELFF	TGTGCCAGCAGCGGCGGACTAGCGGGACGGGGAACCGGGGAGCTGTTTTTT
-	TRBJ2-1	TRBV28	-	CASESPGYNEQFF	TGTGCCAGCGAGTCCCCAGGGTACAATGAGCAGTTCTTC
TRBD2	TRBJ2-2	TRBV5-1	once	CASSLGTSGPAEAGELFF	TGCGCCAGCAGCCTCGGGACTAGCGGACCTGCGGAGGCCGGGGAGCTGTTTTTT
-	TRBJ1-5	TRBV30	-	CAWTQARNQPQHF	TGTGCCTGGACCCAGGCCCGGAATCAGCCCCAGCATTTT
-	TRBJ2-7	TRBV5-1	-	CASSPGGSSYEQYF	TGCGCCAGCAGCCCCGGCGGAAGCTCCTACGAGCAGTACTTC
-	TRBJ1-1	TRBV3-1/TRBV3-2	-	CASSQAGTPNTEAFF	TGTGCCAGCAGCCAAGCCGGGACACCGAACACTGAAGCTTTCTTT
TRBD2	TRBJ2-1	TRBV11-3	once	CASSLDISGNNEQFF	TGTGCCAGCAGCTTAGATATAAGCGGGAACAATGAGCAGTTCTTC
TRBD2	TRBJ2-2	TRBV13	few	CASSSSGVNTGELFF	TGTGCCAGCAGCTCTAGCGGAGTTAACACCGGGGAGCTGTTTTTT
-	TRBJ1-4	TRBV2	-	CASRVAMVEKLFF	TGTGCCAGCAGAGTTGCTATGGTTGAAAAACTGTTTTTT
-	TRBJ1-1	TRBV4-2	-	CASSQDASTEAFF	TGTGCCAGCAGCCAAGATGCTAGCACTGAAGCTTTCTTT
-	TRBJ1-5	TRBV28	-	CASSSPRGGSNQPQHF	TGTGCCAGCAGTTCCCCACGGGGGGGGAGCAATCAGCCCCAGCATTTT
-	TRBJ2-1	TRBV10-3	-	CAISESAGDYNEQFF	TGTGCCATCAGTGAGTCAGCAGGTGACTACAATGAGCAGTTCTTC
-	TRBJ2-4	TRBV6-1	-	CASSEALRGRNIQYF	TGTGCCAGCAGTGAAGCGCTGCGGGGAAGGAACATTCAGTACTTC
TRBD1	TRBJ2-2	TRBV9	-	CASSARQGTGELFF	TGTGCCAGCAGCGCCCGACAGGGCACCGGGGAGCTGTTTTTT
TRBD2	TRBJ2-7	TRBV19	-	CASSSRPGTNYEQYF	TGTGCCAGTAGTTCGAGACCCGGGACTAACTACGAGCAGTACTTC
TRBD2	TRBJ2-3	TRBV7-3	-	CASSQAGGSTDTQYF	TGTGCCAGCTCTCAAGCGGGAGGGAGCACAGATACGCAGTATTTT
-	TRBJ1-2	TRBV19	-	CASSVRGRDYGYTF	TGTGCCAGTAGCGTTCGCGGGCGCGACTATGGCTACACCTTC
-	TRBJ2-1	TRBV3-1/TRBV3-2	-	CASSLQQGYNEQFF	TGTGCCAGCAGCCTCCAACAGGGATACAATGAGCAGTTCTTC
TRBD2	TRBJ2-7	TRBV7-2	-	CASSSSSGSEQYF	TGTGCCAGCAGCTCCTCTAGCGGATCCGAGCAGTACTTC
-	TRBJ1-1	TRBV7-9	-	CASSLRRENTEAFF	TGTGCCAGCAGCTTACGCAGGGAGAACACTGAAGCTTTCTTT
TRBD1	TRBJ2-7	TRBV6-6	-	CASSYSGQGAYEQYF	TGTGCCAGCAGTTACTCGGGACAGGGGGCCTACGAGCAGTACTTC
TRBD2	TRBJ2-7	TRBV28	few	CASSFREADYEQYF	TGTGCCAGCAGTTTTCGGGAGGCCGACTACGAGCAGTACTTC
-	TRBJ2-7	TRBV2	-	CASSEESGMRSYEQYF	TGTGCCAGCAGTGAAGAGTCGGGGATGCGCTCCTACGAGCAGTACTTC
TRBD1	TRBJ1-5	TRBV28	-	CASSHRGFGYSNQPQHF	TGTGCCAGCAGTCACAGGGGGTTCGGGTATAGCAATCAGCCCCAGCATTTT
TRBD2	TRBJ2-3	TRBV19	-	CASSIGGAGGTDTQYF	TGTGCCAGTAGTATAGGCGGGGCGGGGGGCACAGATACGCAGTATTTT
-	TRBJ2-1	TRBV24-1	-	CATSDASVSSYNEQFF	TGTGCCACCAGTGATGCTAGCGTTAGCTCCTACAATGAGCAGTTCTTC
-	TRBJ1-1	TRBV21-1	-	CASNHRGWNTEAFF	TGTGCCAGCAACCACAGGGGGTGGAACACTGAAGCTTTCTTT
-	TRBJ2-7	TRBV5-5	-	CASSLGSVEQYF	TGTGCCAGCAGCTTGGGGAGTGTTGAGCAGTACTTC
TRBD2	TRBJ2-1	TRBV10-2	-	CASRETSGRGIGEQFF	TGCGCCAGCAGGGAGACTAGCGGGAGAGGGATAGGTGAGCAGTTCTTC
-	TRBJ2-5	TRBV30	-	CAWDLLKGGTQYF	TGTGCCTGGGACCTCCTAAAAGGGGGGACCCAGTACTTC
TRBD1	TRBJ1-3	TRBV7-9	-	CASTSQGGGNTIYF	TGTGCCAGCACTTCACAGGGGGGCGGAAACACCATATATTTT
-	TRBJ2-3	TRBV5-6	-	CASSLVVGVTDTQYF	TGTGCCAGCAGCTTGGTAGTCGGAGTCACAGATACGCAGTATTTT
-	TRBJ1-6	TRBV11-2	once	CASSVTQDSPLHF	TGTGCCAGCAGCGTAACTCAGGATTCACCCCTCCACTTT
-	TRBJ1-4	TRBV6-6	-	CASSPGTDGEKLFF	TGTGCCAGCAGTCCCGGGACTGACGGAGAAAAACTGTTTTTT
TRBD2	TRBJ2-7	TRBV24-1	few	CATSEASGRFQQYF	TGTGCCACCAGTGAGGCTAGCGGGAGGTTTCAGCAGTACTTC
TRBD1	TRBJ2-7	TRBV18	-	CASSPDRAFSYEQYF	TGTGCCAGCTCCCCAGACAGGGCGTTTTCCTACGAGCAGTACTTC
-	TRBJ2-5	TRBV29-1	-	CSVLIPVQIQETQYF	TGCAGCGTTCTTATCCCCGTACAGATCCAAGAGACCCAGTACTTC
TRBD2	TRBJ2-1	TRBV14	-	CASSQDRLAGQDNEQFF	TGTGCCAGCAGCCAAGACCGACTAGCGGGACAGGACAATGAGCAGTTCTTC
-	TRBJ1-3	TRBV28	once	CASSPSGYVEHTIYF	TGTGCCAGCAGTCCCTCGGGGTACGTGGAACACACCATATATTTT
-	TRBJ1-5	TRBV27	-	CASSQSRQNQPQHF	TGTGCCAGCAGTCAATCTCGACAGAATCAGCCCCAGCATTTT
-	TRBJ1-2	TRBV12-3/TRBV12-4	few	CASSFRLGGGYTF	TGTGCCAGCAGTTTCAGGCTCGGGGGTGGCTACACCTTC
-	TRBJ1-3	TRBV30	-	CAWNSPSGNTIYF	TGTGCCTGGAACAGCCCTAGCGGAAACACCATATATTTT
-	TRBJ2-5	TRBV28	once	CASNGGPSVKTQYF	TGTGCCAGCAACGGAGGGCCCAGCGTAAAGACCCAGTACTTC
TRBD1	TRBJ2-7	TRBV7-2	-	CASSISTGGGYEQYF	TGTGCCAGCAGCATATCGACAGGGGGTGGCTACGAGCAGTACTTC
-	TRBJ2-7	TRBV1	-	CTSSQPGLGYEQYF	TGCACCAGCAGCCAACCTGGACTTGGTTACGAGCAGTACTTC
TRBD1	TRBJ2-2	TRBV28	-	CASALPGTGTGELFF	TGTGCCAGTGCTCTTCCCGGGACAGGGACCGGGGAGCTGTTTTTT
TRBD2	TRBJ2-5	TRBV4-1	-	CASSQEYETSGVKTQYF	TGCGCCAGCAGCCAAGAATATGAAACTAGCGGTGTAAAGACCCAGTACTTC
-	TRBJ2-2	TRBV19	few	CASRTAGSGELFF	TGTGCCAGTAGGACCGCAGGGTCCGGGGAGCTGTTTTTT
-	TRBJ2-1	TRBV18	-	CASSPREGIEQFF	TGTGCCAGCTCACCACGCGAGGGTATTGAGCAGTTCTTC